This T cell receptor (beta chain) appears in the sequencing data of a study of blood T cell repertoires in COVID-19. Looking at the study overall: Acute-phase and convalescent COVID-19 samples originated in the United States, Italy and Spain.

Trimming left V 5 bases short and J 4 bases short, with 20 bases between. The CDR3 sequence is 16 residues long. Germline CDR1 and CDR2: SEHNR and FQNEAQ (reference sequence). Per the original data handling: Researchers report that nucleated cell counts were estimated from reference gene primer amplification. The protocol was immunoSEQ multiplex PCR, while the TCRdb copy is restricted to in-frame clones and leaves out a portion. V, J and clone size were drawn from that table, and D and trimming were deduced from the DNA. Of hundreds of thousands of clones in the sample, around nine tenths are singletons; the top ten hold around 6.5%.

The receptor comes from a man aged 55 to 70 who had recovered from COVID-19. This chain joins TRBV7-9 and TRBJ1-1, with a weak D call TRBD1 (5 bases). What was sequenced was peripheral blood. The CDR3 reads CASSPGGGRSGTEAFF. The CDR3 nucleotides are TGTGCCAGCAGCCCCGGGGGGGGGAGGTCGGGCACTGAAGCTTTCTTT. Supplemented by reference TRBV7-9 and TRBJ1-1, the full variable domain reads DTGVSQNPRHKITKRGQNVTFRCDPISEHNRLYWYRQTLGQGPEFLTYFQNEAQLEKSRLLSDRFSAERPKGSFSTLEIQRTEQGDSAMYLCASSPGGGRSGTEAFFGQGTRLTVV.